These 29 T cell receptor beta chains came from one sample sequenced in a study of CD8 T cells in ankylosing spondylitis. TCRdb re-derived calls from the 5' RACE reads in MiXCR, one entry per CDR3 protein. This repertoire shows hundreds of thousands of distinct CDR3 sequences, 20% to 25% found once; its top ten account for 10% to 15%. The sample comprised blood, either unsorted or a sorted T cell fraction (not recorded which). These receptors came from a male donor with ankylosing spondylitis or in good health (not recorded which).

V and J are TRBV12-5 and TRBJ2-5; D ambiguous. V gave up 1 base and J gave up 5 bases, with 17 bases separating them. Germline CDR1 LGHNT, CDR2 FRNRAP. This CDR3 spans 16 amino acids. The CDR3 coding sequence is TGTGCTAGTGGTTTGGACAAATCAGGTTTCGAGGAGACCCAGTACTTC. It is translated as CASGLDKSGFEETQYF.

The chain couples TRBV12-3 or TRBV12-4 to TRBJ2-5, with 13 bases lining up with TRBD2. CDR3 length: 17 amino acids. V was clipped by 6 bases and J by 1 base; unmatched bases: 8. Here the CDR3 DNA reads TGTGCCAGCAGCCGGACTAGCGGGGGTGGACTCCAAGAGACCCAGTACTTC. Translation gives CASSRTSGGGLQETQYF.

This clonotype was found a few times. This chain uses TRBV12-3 or TRBV12-4 with TRBJ1-5; TRBD1 is a possible D gene (5 bases). The CDR3 runs 14 residues. V was clipped by 7 bases and J by 4 bases, with 14 bases between them. In DNA, the CDR3 is TGTGCCAGCATAGACAGCTTAAGGAATCAGCCCCAGCATTTT. Its translation: CASIDSLRNQPQHF.

V and J are TRBV6-4 and TRBJ2-2; 8 bases align to TRBD2. Germline CDR1 is MRHNA and CDR2 is SNTAGT. J gave up 3 bases and V 6 bases, and 6 bases lay outside the gene matches. This CDR3 contains 15 residues. CDR3 DNA: TGTGCCAGCAGCCGGGGGGGCTCGGACACCGGGGAGCTGTTTTTT. Translation: CASSRGGSDTGELFF.

The chain couples TRBV5-1 to TRBJ1-1; no firm D call. The germline gives CDR1 SGHRS, CDR2 YFSETQ. CDR3 length: 13 amino acids. The ends were cut back, 0 bases at V and 3 bases at J, with 6 bases in the middle. The CDR3 here is CASSLGQDTEAFF. The CDR3 bases are TGCGCCAGCAGCTTGGGGCAGGACACTGAAGCTTTCTTT.

The chain carries TRBV20-1 and TRBJ2-7, with D hard to call. Germline loops: CDR1 DFQATT, CDR2 SNEGSKA (reference sequence). This CDR3 is 15 amino acids long. Trimming cost V 0 bases and J 0 bases, with 12 bases left between them. The chain's CDR3 is CSARDYLGNSYEQYF. DNA for the CDR3: TGCAGTGCTAGAGATTATTTGGGCAACTCCTACGAGCAGTACTTC.

This clonotype was seen ten or more times. This chain uses TRBV6-6 with TRBJ1-6, with TRBD1 as a possible D gene (5 bases). The CDR3 spans 14 residues. Germline V CDR1 and CDR2: MNHNY, SVGAGI (reference sequence). V was cut by 6 bases and J by 11 bases, with 17 bases left in between. DNA for the CDR3: TGTGCCAGCAGCCTCCGGGACGGACGTGCACCCCTCCACTTT. It is translated as CASSLRDGRAPLHF.

This clonotype showed up just a few times. The CDR3 reads CASRAGYDYNEQFF. The CDR3, as DNA: TGTGCCAGCAGGGCGGGTTACGATTACAATGAGCAGTTCTTC. The chain links TRBV28 to TRBJ2-1; possibly TRBD2 for D (5 bases). Trimming shortened V by 6 bases and J by 4 bases, and 13 bases separated the two germline ends. CDR1 and CDR2 from the germline V gene are MDHEN and SYDVKM. The CDR3 is 14 residues long.

V gene TRBV12-3 or TRBV12-4 combines with J gene TRBJ2-3; no reliable D call. V was clipped by 7 bases and J by 5 bases, with 13 bases between them. This CDR3 comprises 13 residues. CDR3 sequence: CASKGTAGDTQYF. CDR3 coding DNA: TGTGCCAGCAAGGGCACGGCCGGAGATACGCAGTATTTT.

The chain links TRBV23-1 to TRBJ2-5; 7 bases match TRBD1. TRBV23-1 is labeled an ORF, and its function is uncertain. Unmatched junction bases numbered 10, after V lost 6 bases and J lost 3 bases. The CDR3 is 15 amino acids. The CDR3 region is CASRPTGQGEETQYF. The CDR3 region has the DNA TGCGCCAGCAGACCGACAGGCCAGGGGGAAGAGACCCAGTACTTC.

This chain links TRBV25-1 with TRBJ2-7, with D hard to call. Trimming pared 4 bases from V and 0 bases from J, leaving 10 bases between. The germline V gene encodes CDR1 MGHDK and CDR2 SYGVNS. The length of the CDR3 is 14 residues. For the CDR3, the DNA is TGTGCCAGCAGTGCAGTGGGCAGCTCCTACGAGCAGTACTTC. Amino acids: CASSAVGSSYEQYF.

V and J are TRBV15 and TRBJ2-5; 7 bases agree with TRBD2. Losses at the gene ends were 6 bases for V and 2 bases for J; bases not matched to a gene: 3. Germline V CDR1 and CDR2: LNHNV, YYDKDF (reference sequence). CDR3 length: 13 residues. Here the CDR3 DNA reads TGTGCCACCAGAGGGACTACACAAGAGACCCAGTACTTC. This codes for CATRGTTQETQYF.

This clonotype appeared a few times. The gene calls are TRBV11-2 and TRBJ2-3, with 7 nucleotides matching TRBD2. CDR3 length: 16 amino acids. Germline V gives CDR1 SGHAT, CDR2 FQNNGV. V lost 2 bases, J lost 0 bases, and 5 bases stayed unmatched. In nucleotides, the CDR3 is TGTGCCAGCAGCTTATGGGGGGGGGATAGCACAGATACGCAGTATTTT. It yields the protein CASSLWGGDSTDTQYF. The variable domain in full, with the rest retrieved from reference TRBV11-2 and TRBJ2-3, is EAGVAQSPRYKIIEKRQSVAFWCNPISGHATLYWYQQILGQGPKLLIQFQNNGVVDDSQLPKDRFSAERLKGVDSTLKIQPAKLEDSAVYLCASSLWGGDSTDTQYFGPGTRLTVL.

This clonotype was detected only a few times. J is TRBJ2-7 and V is TRBV27; perhaps TRBD1 as D (5 bases). CDR3 length: 14 amino acids. The ends were cut back, 1 base at V and 3 bases at J, with 10 bases in the middle. Germline V CDR1 and CDR2: MNHEY, SMNVEV (reference sequence). In DNA form, the CDR3 reads TGTGCCAGCAGTTTATACCGACAGAGCTACGAGCAGTACTTC. Its translation is CASSLYRQSYEQYF.

This clonotype was observed a few times. This sequence joins TRBV5-6 and TRBJ2-7; D might be TRBD1 (5 bases). The CDR3 is 14 residues long. Germline CDR1 reads SGHDT; CDR2 reads YYEEEE. V lost 1 base to trimming and J lost 3 bases, with 11 bases between them. CDR3 in DNA: TGTGCCAGCAGCTTGCGACAGAGTGTCTACGAGCAGTACTTC. Protein sequence: CASSLRQSVYEQYF.

This clonotype has at least ten counts. The chain joins TRBV9 to TRBJ2-2, with D perhaps TRBD2 (6 bases). Germline CDR1 reads SGDLS; CDR2 reads YYNGEE. The CDR3 consists of 14 residues. V was shortened by 3 bases and J by 1 base, with 7 bases between the two germline ends. CDR3 sequence (DNA): TGTGCCAGCAGCGAAGCGGGGAACACCGGGGAGCTGTTTTTT. This sequence encodes CASSEAGNTGELFF.

The V and J genes are TRBV29-1 and TRBJ2-7; D possibly corresponds to TRBD1 (6 bases). This CDR3 region has 13 residues. V was cut by 6 bases and J by 1 base, with 13 bases left in between. Germline values: CDR1 SQVTM, CDR2 ANQGSEA. CDR3 in amino acids: CSVDNRASYEQYF. CDR3 DNA sequence: TGCAGCGTGGACAACAGGGCATCCTACGAGCAGTACTTC.

The rearrangement uses TRBV6-5 and TRBJ2-7; TRBD1 agrees at 11 bases. This CDR3 has 14 amino acids. V dropped 2 bases and J dropped 6; count of bases not matched to a gene: 3. In germline, CDR1 is MNHEY, CDR2 SVGAGI. CDR3 protein: CASSYVGQGGEQYF. For the CDR3, the DNA is TGTGCCAGCAGTTACGTGGGACAGGGGGGCGAGCAGTACTTC.

J is TRBJ2-3 and V is TRBV12-3 or TRBV12-4, with TRBD1 as a possible D gene (5 bases). The CDR3 is 17 residues long. Trimming removed 6 bases from V and 2 bases from J, with 21 bases in between. As DNA, the CDR3 is TGTGCCAGCAGCCAGTCCCTAGGGGTTCTTGTCACAGATACGCAGTATTTT. It codes for CASSQSLGVLVTDTQYF.

The chain recombines TRBV29-1 with TRBJ2-6; D is ambiguous. The CDR3 has 13 amino acids. Per the germline V gene, CDR1 is SQVTM and CDR2 is ANQGSEA. The V gene lost 8 bases and the J gene lost 2 bases, with 10 bases spanning the gap. The CDR3 nucleotides are TGCAGCTATCTTTATGCTGGGGCCAACGTCCTGACTTTC. It specifies CSYLYAGANVLTF.

The chain employs TRBV27 and TRBJ2-1, with TRBD2 as a possible D gene (6 bases). This CDR3 contains 15 residues. The germline CDR1 and CDR2 sequences are MNHEY and SMNVEV (reference sequence). V lost 2 bases and J lost 2, with 10 bases in between. CDR3 nucleotide sequence: TGTGCCAGCAGTTTAGGAGGGGAACCCTACAATGAGCAGTTCTTC. Encoded protein: CASSLGGEPYNEQFF.

This chain joins TRBV5-5 and TRBJ1-2; TRBD1 matches 9 bases. Germline V gene sequence: CDR1 SGHKS, CDR2 YYEKEE (reference sequence). This CDR3 has 16 residues. V shed 4 bases, J shed 4 bases, and the junction held 11 bases outside the gene matches. Written as DNA, the CDR3 is TGTGCCAGCAGCAGGGCGGGACAGGGATTAATCTATGGCTACACCTTC. Translation gives CASSRAGQGLIYGYTF.

This clonotype was seen only a few times. This chain links TRBV20-1 with TRBJ1-6; D gene uncertain. This CDR3 has 10 residues. Germline values: CDR1 DFQATT, CDR2 SNEGSKA (reference sequence). Trimming left V 6 bases short and J 9 bases short, with 6 bases between. DNA of the CDR3: TGCAGTGCAATACGTTCACCCCTCCACTTT. Amino acids: CSAIRSPLHF.

For the CDR3, the DNA is TGCGCCAGCAGGCGAGGGGCCGACGGTCCCTACAATGAGCAGTTCTTC. As protein: CASRRGADGPYNEQFF. The chain employs TRBV4-1 and TRBJ2-1, with D perhaps being TRBD1 or TRBD2 (5 bases each). There are 16 residues in the CDR3. From germline, CDR1 is MGHRA and CDR2 YSYEKL. V gave up 6 bases and J gave up 2 bases, with 17 bases separating them.

The chain links TRBV9 to TRBJ2-7, with a weak D call TRBD1 (6 bases). V lost 3 bases, J lost 2 bases, and 12 bases lay in between. Germline assignment: CDR1 SGDLS and CDR2 YYNGEE. CDR3 length equals 14 residues. The CDR3 DNA reads TGTGCCAGCAGCGAGACACAGGGAGCCTACGAGCAGTACTTC. Translated: CASSETQGAYEQYF. The complete variable domain, with remaining parts taken from reference TRBV9 and TRBJ2-7, reads DSGVTQTPKHLITATGQRVTLRCSPRSGDLSVYWYQQSLDQGLQFLIQYYNGEERAKGNILERFSAQQFPDLHSELNLSSLELGDSALYFCASSETQGAYEQYFGPGTRLTVT.

CDR3 bases: TGTGCCAGCAGCCAACAGAATCGGGATTACGAGCAGTACTTC. Its protein product is CASSQQNRDYEQYF. The rearrangement links TRBV4-2 to TRBJ2-7; possibly TRBD2 for D (5 bases). Trimming stripped 2 bases from V and 4 bases from J, with 12 bases between. CDR3 length equals 14 residues. Germline V gene sequence: CDR1 LGHNA, CDR2 YNFKEQ.

A remark on this clonotype: A read error may produce the germline difference seen at one junction end. The CDR3 coding sequence is TGTGCTAGCAGCTTGAGGGGGGCAGGAACAGATACGCAGTATTTT. It translates to CASSLRGAGTDTQYF. The rearrangement links TRBV7-7 to TRBJ2-3; tentatively, D is TRBD1 or TRBD2 (6 bases each). Germline CDR1 reads SSHAT; CDR2 reads FNYEAQ (reference sequence). This CDR3 is built from 15 residues.

The rearrangement joins TRBV2 to TRBJ2-7; 11 positions agree with TRBD1. CDR1 is SNHLY, CDR2 FYNNEI, per germline. The CDR3 is made up of 16 amino acids. V lost 7 bases and J lost 3; bases outside the gene matches: 11. The CDR3 reads CASIFPTGTGGYEQYF. Here the CDR3 DNA reads TGTGCCAGCATCTTTCCAACCGGGACAGGGGGCTACGAGCAGTACTTC.

This clonotype was recorded a few times. The junction departs from germline at one end; a sequencing error may be responsible. The rearrangement links TRBV15 to TRBJ2-2; 7 nucleotides match TRBD1. This CDR3 spans 14 amino acids. Germline V CDR1 and CDR2: LNHNV, YYDKDF (reference sequence). The CDR3 coding sequence is TGTGCCATCAGCAGGGGGTTGGCGGCCGGGGAGCTGTTTTTT. It yields the protein CAISRGLAAGELFF.